This TCR beta chain was recorded in a study of shared clonotypes between healthy human individuals. Study-wide results and limits: With several donors compared, approximately 5% of naive CD4 clonotypes were shared. Clonotypes shared by all four sorted-subset donors had higher generation probabilities than non-shared clonotypes.

Libraries were prepared by immunoSEQ multiplex PCR; TCRdb keeps only in-frame clonotypes and omits some of them. The sample has about 700,000 clones; about 90% are singletons. Trimming cost V 3 bases and J 7 bases, with 24 bases left between them. The CDR3 is 18 amino acids. Germline-derived CDR1 and CDR2 are SGHTA and FQGNSA. CD45RO negativity and positive selection for CCR7 defined naive CD8 cells, a population that excluded terminally differentiated effector memory CD45RA+ cells. There were no recent acute infections or vaccinations among the donors, who were healthy HIV-negative adults. Worth noting for this clone: Its antigen is as yet unknown.

The material sequenced was naive CD8+ T cells sorted from blood. This TCR derives from a man younger than 45 in good health. The chain links TRBV7-2 to TRBJ1-4, with D possibly matching TRBD1 (5 bases). For the CDR3, the DNA is TGTGCCAGCAGCTTGGGGGAGGCGGGGCTCAGGGCTTCTGAAAAACTGTTTTTT. Translated, it gives CASSLGEAGLRASEKLFF. Complete variable domain (other parts from reference TRBV7-2 and TRBJ1-4): GAGVSQSPSNKVTEKGKDVELRCDPISGHTALYWYRQSLGQGLEFLIYFQGNSAPDKSGLPSDRFSAERTGGSVSTLTIQRTQQEDSAVYLCASSLGEAGLRASEKLFFGSGTQLSVL.